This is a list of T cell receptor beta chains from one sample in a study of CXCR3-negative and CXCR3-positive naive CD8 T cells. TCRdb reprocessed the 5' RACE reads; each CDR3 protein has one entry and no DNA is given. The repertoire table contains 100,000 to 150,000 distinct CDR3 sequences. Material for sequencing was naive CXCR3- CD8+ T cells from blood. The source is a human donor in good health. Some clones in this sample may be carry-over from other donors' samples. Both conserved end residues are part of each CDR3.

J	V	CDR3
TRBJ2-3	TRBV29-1	CSVEGDHNTQYF
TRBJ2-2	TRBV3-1	CASSQREGELFF
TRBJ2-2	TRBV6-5	CASRRTSSGGENTGELFF
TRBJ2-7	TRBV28	CASSLPGTGGDWEQYF
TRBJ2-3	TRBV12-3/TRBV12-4	CASSVLETSTDTQYF
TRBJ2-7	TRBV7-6	CASSNRGLDPYEQYF
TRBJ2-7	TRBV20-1	CSARAHPRGSYEQYF
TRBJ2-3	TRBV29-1	CSVVGLAGGRDADTQYF
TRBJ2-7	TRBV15	CATSTDSHSYEQYF
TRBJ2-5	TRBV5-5	CASSPVGGATQETQYF
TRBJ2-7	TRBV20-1	CSASSGRGYEQYF
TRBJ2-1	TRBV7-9	CASSNRDRNLNEQFF
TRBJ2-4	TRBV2	CASSNFDGSLAKNIQYF
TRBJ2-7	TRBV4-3	CASSQDPLPPRQGSYEQYF
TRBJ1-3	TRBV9	CASSEGQFPGNTIYF
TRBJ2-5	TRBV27	CASRGLAGGPLETQYF
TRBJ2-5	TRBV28	CASGLAGAWETQYF
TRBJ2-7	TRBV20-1	CSARDEMGQGYEQYF
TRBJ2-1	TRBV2	CASSDEQNTYNEQFF
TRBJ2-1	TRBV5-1	CASSGREDGHNEQFF
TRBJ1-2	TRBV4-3	CASSQDPNGQGSYGYTF
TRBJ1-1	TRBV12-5	CASGKGMNTEAFF
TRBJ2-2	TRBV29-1	CSVADPTGELFF
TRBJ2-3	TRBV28	CASSLGTHTSDTDTQYF
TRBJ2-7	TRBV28	CASSLLDYYEQYF
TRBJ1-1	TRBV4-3	CASSFRLNTEAFF
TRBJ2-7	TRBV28	CASRGLGSYEQYF
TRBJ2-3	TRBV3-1	CASSAPRGRTVSTDTQYF
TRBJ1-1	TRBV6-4	CASSFGEDTEAFF
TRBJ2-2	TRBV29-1	CNVVADTGELFF
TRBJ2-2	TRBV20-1	CSARDFAGSGTGELFF
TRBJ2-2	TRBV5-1	CASSLGWASGLPATGELFF
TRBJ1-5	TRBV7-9	CASSSGAGLSNQPQHF
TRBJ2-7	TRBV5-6	CASSTKGTAKSYEQYF
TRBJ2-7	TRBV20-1	CSAREEGTGTYEQYF
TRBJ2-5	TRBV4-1	CASSQDDFQGTQYF
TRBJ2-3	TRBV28	CASSLTRGAGVVEQDTQYF
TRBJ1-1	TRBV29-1	CSAGQENRDTEAFF
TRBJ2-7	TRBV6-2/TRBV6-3	CASSPRGANYEQYF
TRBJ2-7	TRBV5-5	CASITDPSSYEQYF
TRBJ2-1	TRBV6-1	CASSEPGDSSYNEQFF
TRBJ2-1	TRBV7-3	CASSLQGYDEQFF
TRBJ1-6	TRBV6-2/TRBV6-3	CASSYSSGSTGTAFSPLHF